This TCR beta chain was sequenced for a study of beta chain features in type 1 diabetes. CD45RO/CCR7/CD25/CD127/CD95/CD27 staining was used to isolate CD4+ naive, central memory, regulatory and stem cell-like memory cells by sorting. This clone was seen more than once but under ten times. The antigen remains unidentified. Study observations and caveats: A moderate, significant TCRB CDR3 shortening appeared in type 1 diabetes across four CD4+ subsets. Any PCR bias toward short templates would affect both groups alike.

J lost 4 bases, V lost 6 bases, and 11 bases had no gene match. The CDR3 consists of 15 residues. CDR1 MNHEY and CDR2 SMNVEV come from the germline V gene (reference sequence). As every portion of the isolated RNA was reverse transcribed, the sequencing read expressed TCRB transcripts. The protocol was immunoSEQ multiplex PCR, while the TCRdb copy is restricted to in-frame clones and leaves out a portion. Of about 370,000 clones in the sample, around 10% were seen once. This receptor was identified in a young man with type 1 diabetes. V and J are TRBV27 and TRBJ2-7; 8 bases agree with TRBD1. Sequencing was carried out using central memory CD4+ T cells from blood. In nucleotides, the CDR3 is TGTGCCAGCAGACCACGGACAGGGAGAGATTACGAGCAGTACTTC. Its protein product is CASRPRTGRDYEQYF.